What follows are 10 T cell receptor beta chains derived from one specimen sequenced in a study of blood T cell repertoires in COVID-19. The assay was immunoSEQ multiplex PCR, and TCRdb's table has in-frame clones only and misses some. The sample has just under 40,000 clones, 75% to 85% seen once; the top ten hold over 8.5%. Sample: peripheral blood. All receptors come from a human donor in a cohort sampled during active COVID-19.

The chain employs TRBV5-8 and TRBJ1-2; no definite D call. The CDR3 runs 13 residues. Trimming stripped 4 bases from V and 4 bases from J, with 11 bases between. Germline V gene sequence: CDR1 SGHTS, CDR2 YDEGEE. The CDR3 loop reads CASSRLEGYGYTF. The DNA of the CDR3 is TGTGCCAGCAGCCGCCTAGAGGGCTATGGCTACACCTTC.

This rearrangement joins TRBV19 to TRBJ1-1; the D gene is possibly TRBD1 (6 bases). CDR3 length: 19 residues. Looked up from germline, CDR1 is LNHDA and CDR2 is SQIVND (reference sequence). V was shortened by 2 bases and J by 3 bases, with 25 bases between the two germline ends. CDR3 DNA sequence: TGTGCCAGTAGTATAAAGGGGACAAGGTCCCCTGATAAACACACTGAAGCTTTCTTT. Translation gives CASSIKGTRSPDKHTEAFF.

This chain connects TRBV7-2 to TRBJ2-3; D perhaps matches TRBD2 (5 bases). The CDR3 covers 14 residues. V gave up 6 bases and J gave up 2 bases, with 12 bases separating them. Germline V gene lookup returns CDR1 SGHTA and CDR2 FQGNSA. In nucleotides, the CDR3 is TGTGCCAGCAGTCGGACTCAGACCACAGATACGCAGTATTTT. Residues: CASSRTQTTDTQYF.

The genes are TRBV7-9 and TRBJ1-6; D perhaps matches TRBD1 (5 bases). This CDR3 is 14 amino acids long. Trimming pared 6 bases from V and 4 bases from J, leaving 10 bases between. Germline CDR1 SEHNR, CDR2 FQNEAQ (reference sequence). In DNA, the CDR3 is TGTGCCAGCAGTTCGACAGCTTATAATTCACCCCTCCACTTT. Its protein product is CASSSTAYNSPLHF.

The chain has TRBV5-1 and TRBJ1-5; 7 nucleotides align to TRBD1. Per germline, CDR1 SGHRS and CDR2 YFSETQ. V dropped 4 bases and J dropped 1; count of bases not matched to a gene: 5. The CDR3 spans 15 residues. This CDR3 is CASSPGGISNQPQHF. The CDR3 coding sequence is TGCGCCAGCAGCCCAGGGGGAATCAGCAATCAGCCCCAGCATTTT.

This clone came up once. The V gene is TRBV5-1, the J gene TRBJ2-3; possible D gene TRBD2, 6 bases. V dropped 0 bases and J dropped 2 bases, with 10 bases sitting between them. This CDR3 spans 15 amino acids. Looked up from germline, CDR1 is SGHRS and CDR2 is YFSETQ. CDR3 coding DNA: TGCGCCAGCAGCTTGGGCGTAGCGGCCACAGATACGCAGTATTTT. It specifies CASSLGVAATDTQYF.

This chain uses TRBV7-9 with TRBJ1-1; 7 bases align to TRBD1. The V gene's germline CDR1 is SEHNR and CDR2 FQNEAQ (reference sequence). The CDR3 totals 13 residues. The V segment lost 5 bases and the J segment 4 bases; nucleotides outside the gene matches: 4. The chain's CDR3 is CASSNAGGTEAFF. The DNA for the CDR3 is TGTGCCAGCAGCAACGCAGGGGGCACTGAAGCTTTCTTT.

The gene calls are TRBV27 and TRBJ1-1; TRBD1 agrees at 8 bases. CDR1 is MNHEY and CDR2 is SMNVEV in the germline V gene (reference sequence). Trimming at V came to 7 bases and at J to 2 bases, leaving 6 bases not matched to a gene. The CDR3 is 14 residues long. The CDR3 nucleotides are TGTGCCAGCACCCGTGGACAGGGTAACACTGAAGCTTTCTTT. Translated: CASTRGQGNTEAFF.

The chain joins TRBV11-2 to TRBJ1-1; no clear D. V lost 4 bases and J lost 6, with 6 bases in between. The CDR3 has 11 amino acids. The germline gives CDR1 SGHAT, CDR2 FQNNGV. As DNA, the CDR3 is TGTGCCAGCAGCTACACAGCTGAAGCTTTCTTT. Amino acids: CASSYTAEAFF.

J is TRBJ2-3 and V is TRBV13; 15 bases are shared with TRBD2. The germline CDR1 and CDR2 sequences are PRHDT and FYEKMQ (reference sequence). The CDR3 runs to 19 residues. The V and J ends lost 4 bases and 0 bases, in that order; junction bases with no gene match: 8. Here the CDR3 reads CASSSGLAGGMSSTDTQYF. In DNA, the CDR3 is TGTGCCAGCAGCTCCGGACTAGCGGGGGGGATGTCTAGCACAGATACGCAGTATTTT.